One and the same sample provided the 31 T cell receptor beta chains below, sequenced in a study of Graves' ophthalmopathy and Graves' hyperthyroidism. The sequenced template was RNA, covering the TCR beta CDR3 region. Second-round multiplex PCR followed a first-round RT-PCR using HTBI primers. Each CDR3 protein is one row after TCRdb ran MiXCR on the multiplex PCR reads. Of more than 15,000 distinct CDR3 sequences listed, 46% are singletons. The sample consisted of peripheral blood. Receptor source: a woman between 35 and 50 years old with stable Graves' hyperthyroidism.

In this sample, this clonotype is medium-sized (0.01 to 0.1%). This rearrangement joins TRBV7-2 to TRBJ2-1; either TRBD1 or TRBD2 may supply D (6 bases each). The germline gives CDR1 SGHTA, CDR2 FQGNSA. V was pared by 4 bases and J by 5 bases, with 18 bases between. This CDR3 spans 16 amino acids. The DNA for the CDR3 is TGTGCCAGCAGCTCTTCCTGGGGGGCCGACAACAATGAGCAGTTCTTC. It is translated as CASSSSWGADNNEQFF.

Comment on this clonotype: It may be a read error: a sequence one base away is much more abundant. The V and J genes are TRBV20-1 and TRBJ1-4; TRBD1 matches 8 bases. This CDR3 has 16 residues. Germline lookup yields CDR1 DFQATT and CDR2 SNEGSKA (reference sequence). The CDR3 sequence is CSARGTGTATKEKLFF. CDR3 nucleotides: TGCAGTGCTAGAGGGACAGGGACTGCAACTAAGGAAAAACTGTTTTTT.

Notes on this clonotype: One base away lies a much larger clone, so this may be a sequencing read error. The chain is built from TRBV2 and TRBJ2-1; tentative D call: TRBD2 (6 bases). Germline values: CDR1 SNHLY, CDR2 FYNNEI. The CDR3 runs to 14 residues. CDR3 DNA: TGTGCCAGCACCGGCGGGGTCTCTCCCAATGAGCAGTCCTTC. Protein: CASTGGVSPNEQSF.

V usage is TRBV20-1 and J usage is TRBJ2-1; 11 bases match TRBD2. CDR1 is DFQATT and CDR2 is SNEGSKA in the germline V gene (reference sequence). The CDR3 spans 17 residues. V shed 6 bases and J 4 bases; nucleotides not matched to a gene: 14. The chain's CDR3 is CSAARTSGLSSYNEQFF. CDR3 nucleotides: TGCAGTGCCGCTCGGACTAGCGGGCTGAGCTCTTACAATGAGCAGTTCTTC.

The V and J genes are TRBV7-9 and TRBJ2-2; D may be TRBD1 (6 bases). The J call is uncertain, as TRBJ1-1 better fits the DNA end. Germline CDR1 is SEHNR and CDR2 is FQNEAQ (reference sequence). The CDR3 sequence is 14 residues long. The DNA for the CDR3 is TGTGCCAGCAGCTTAGGAGAGGGGGTGGCTGGAGCTTTCTTT. This translates into CASSLGEGVAGAFF.

This clonotype was observed at least ten times. V is TRBV19 and J is TRBJ2-1; D tentatively fits TRBD1 or TRBD2 (5 bases each). The germline CDR1 and CDR2 sequences are LNHDA and SQIVND (reference sequence). Trimming shortened V by 2 bases and J by 4 bases, and 12 bases separated the two germline ends. CDR3 length: 15 residues. The CDR3 loop is CASSINRRLYNEQFF. CDR3 nucleotides: TGTGCCAGTAGTATAAACAGGAGGCTTTACAATGAGCAGTTCTTC.

This clonotype was found a few times. V usage is TRBV30 and J usage is TRBJ1-4, with a tentative D call TRBD1 (6 bases). V lost 4 bases to trimming and J lost 7 bases, with 16 bases between them. The CDR3 is 14 amino acids. In germline, CDR1 is GTSNPN, CDR2 SVGIG (reference sequence). The CDR3 is CAWTAGGGSEKLFF. The CDR3 nucleotides read TGTGCCTGGACCGCCGGGGGGGGCAGTGAAAAACTGTTTTTT. Together with reference TRBV30 and TRBJ1-4, the CDR3 gives the full variable domain: SQTIHQWPATLVQPVGSPLSLECTVEGTSNPNLYWYRQAAGRGLQLLFYSVGIGQISSEVPQNLSASRPQDRQFILSSKKLLLSDSGFYLCAWTAGGGSEKLFFGSGTQLSVL.

The chain combines TRBV19 with TRBJ1-6; the D gene is possibly TRBD1 (5 bases). The length of the CDR3 is 13 residues. Trimming took off 7 bases at V and 9 bases at J, with 13 bases between the two ends. The V gene's germline CDR1 is LNHDA and CDR2 SQIVND (reference sequence). The CDR3 DNA sequence: TGTGCCAGTAAGAGTGGGGGGGGTTCACCCCTCCACTTT. Translated: CASKSGGGSPLHF.

By share, this clonotype ranks as medium-sized. The chain uses TRBV2 and TRBJ2-5; tentative D call: TRBD1 (6 bases). The V end lost 6 bases, the J end lost 2 bases, and 13 bases lay between the germline ends. The CDR3 consists of 14 residues. From germline, CDR1 is SNHLY and CDR2 FYNNEI. CDR3 DNA sequence: TGTGCCAGCAGATCCAGGACAGTTCAAGAGACCCAGTACTTC. This translates into CASRSRTVQETQYF.

This clonotype was picked up many times. The V call is TRBV9, the J call TRBJ2-3; D possibly corresponds to TRBD1 (6 bases). From germline, CDR1 is SGDLS and CDR2 YYNGEE. This CDR3 has 14 residues. V was cut by 2 bases and J by 2 bases, with 9 bases left in between. CDR3 DNA: TGTGCCAGCAGCGTGGACAGATTCACAGATACGCAGTATTTT. The encoded protein is CASSVDRFTDTQYF.

This clonotype was found many times. The gene calls are TRBV5-8 and TRBJ2-3; D is undetermined. The CDR3 length is 13 residues. Trimming shortened V by 5 bases and J by 1 base, and 8 bases separated the two germline ends. Germline loops: CDR1 SGHTS, CDR2 YDEGEE. In DNA, the CDR3 is TGTGCCAGCAGATTGCCGGGCACAGATACGCAGTATTTT. This encodes CASRLPGTDTQYF.

The chain carries TRBV3-1 and TRBJ2-2, with TRBD2 matching 7 bases. This CDR3 region has 13 residues. V lost 4 bases and J lost 6; bases outside the gene matches: 2. Germline values: CDR1 LGHDT, CDR2 YNNKEL (reference sequence). In DNA form, the CDR3 reads TGTGCCAGCAGCCGCCGGGGGGCCGGGGAGCTGTTTTTT. Protein product: CASSRRGAGELFF.

Comments on this clonotype: A junction end diverges from the germline sequence, so it may reflect a read error. This chain connects TRBV24-1 to TRBJ1-5, with D possibly matching TRBD1 (5 bases). Germline V lookup: CDR1 KGHDR, CDR2 SFDVKD. The CDR3 extends over 13 amino acids. The CDR3 loop reads CASTTIRGRPRHF. The DNA of the CDR3 is TGTGCCAGCACCACTATTCGGGGACGGCCCCGGCATTTT.

Many counts were recorded for this clonotype. The rearrangement joins TRBV20-1 to TRBJ2-7; a weak D match, TRBD2 (6 bases). Looked up from germline, CDR1 is DFQATT and CDR2 is SNEGSKA (reference sequence). The V gene lost 6 bases and the J gene lost 0 bases, with 15 bases spanning the gap. This CDR3 comprises 14 residues. The CDR3 region has the DNA TGCAGTGCGAACACCGGGACTTACTCCTACGAGCAGTACTTC. The encoded protein is CSANTGTYSYEQYF.

The chain carries TRBV20-1 and TRBJ2-4; no clear D gene. The CDR3 consists of 14 residues. V dropped 5 bases and J dropped 0 bases, with 11 bases sitting between them. Germline CDR1 is DFQATT and CDR2 is SNEGSKA (reference sequence). CDR3 in DNA: TGCAGTGCTCCTGGCAGGCTAGCCAAAAACATTCAGTACTTC. It codes for CSAPGRLAKNIQYF.

As concerns this clonotype: A much larger clone lies one base from this, so it may be a read error. The chain joins TRBV20-1 to TRBJ1-3, with D tentatively TRBD1 (5 bases). This CDR3 has 15 residues. Germline V CDR1 and CDR2: DFQATT, SNEGSKA (reference sequence). The chain's CDR3 is CSARDGGNSGNAIYF. The CDR3 DNA sequence: TGCAGTGCTCGGGACGGAGGGAACTCTGGAAACGCCATATATTTT.

As for this clonotype: Since no conserved phenylalanine or tryptophan closes the CDR3, a read error is the likely cause. The chain links TRBV19 to TRBJ1-2; D is possibly TRBD1 (6 bases). The CDR3 consists of 12 residues. Germline assignment: CDR1 LNHDA and CDR2 SQIVND (reference sequence). The CDR3 protein is CANSTGQTGYTL. The CDR3 DNA follows: TGTGCCAATAGTACTGGACAGACAGGCTACACCCTC.

V gene TRBV20-1 combines with J gene TRBJ2-7; the match to TRBD2 covers 7 bases. Germline V CDR1 and CDR2: DFQATT, SNEGSKA (reference sequence). The CDR3 runs 13 residues. J gave up 0 bases and V 6 bases, and 5 bases lay outside the gene matches. The chain's CDR3 is CSASSGLSYEQYF. CDR3 sequence (DNA): TGCAGTGCGTCTAGCGGCCTCTCCTACGAGCAGTACTTC.

This chain connects TRBV6-2 or TRBV6-3 to TRBJ1-2; D is uncertain. V lost 0 bases and J 8 bases, leaving 4 bases between the germline ends. The V gene's germline CDR1 is MNHEY and CDR2 SVGEGT. The CDR3 totals 11 residues. This chain's CDR3 is CASSYSWGYTF. The DNA of the CDR3 is TGTGCCAGCAGTTACTCGTGGGGCTACACCTTC.

Relative to its sample, this clonotype is medium-sized (0.01 to 0.1%). The CDR3 DNA is TGTGCCAGCAGCTTAACCGTAGCGAACAATGAGCAGTTCTTC. Its protein is CASSLTVANNEQFF. V gene TRBV7-8 combines with J gene TRBJ2-1; D is perhaps TRBD2 (5 bases). The CDR3 consists of 14 residues. V was cut by 2 bases and J by 5 bases, with 10 bases left in between. The germline CDR1 and CDR2 sequences are SGHVS and FQNEAQ.

The chain is built from TRBV19 and TRBJ2-5; 7 bases agree with TRBD1. V dropped 5 bases and J dropped 5; count of bases not matched to a gene: 11. The CDR3 runs to 15 residues. Germline V CDR1 and CDR2: LNHDA, SQIVND (reference sequence). The CDR3 loop reads CASSVRDSFPETQYF. CDR3 DNA: TGTGCCAGTAGTGTAAGGGACAGCTTCCCGGAGACCCAGTACTTC. Variable domain in full (rest from reference TRBV19 and TRBJ2-5): DGGITQSPKYLFRKEGQNVTLSCEQNLNHDAMYWYRQDPGQGLRLIYYSQIVNDFQKGDIAEGYSVSREKKESFPLTVTSAQKNPTAFYLCASSVRDSFPETQYFGPGTRLLVL.

In its sample, this clonotype was seen many times. This sequence joins TRBV6-4 and TRBJ1-2, with a weak D call TRBD1 (5 bases). CDR1 and CDR2 from the germline V gene are MRHNA and SNTAGT. V lost 2 bases and J lost 5, with 9 bases in between. The CDR3 loop spans 13 amino acids. The CDR3 sequence: CASSDQGGYGYTF. DNA of the CDR3: TGTGCCAGCAGTGACCAGGGAGGGTATGGCTACACCTTC.

The chain recombines TRBV15 with TRBJ2-1; D is perhaps TRBD1 or TRBD2 (5 bases each). CDR1 LNHNV and CDR2 YYDKDF come from the germline V gene (reference sequence). The CDR3 contains 13 residues. The V end was cut by 1 base, the J end by 14 bases, with 15 bases between. The CDR3 loop reads CATSRARGTREFF. The CDR3 DNA reads TGTGCCACCAGCAGAGCCCGAGGGACGAGGGAGTTCTTC.

The rearrangement uses TRBV7-3 and TRBJ1-2, with D tentatively TRBD1 (5 bases). Trimming removed 11 bases at V and 4 bases at J, with 17 bases between. CDR3 size: 13 residues. The germline V gene has CDR1 SGHTA and CDR2 FQGTGA. CDR3 in amino acids: CAGSYGRGYGYTF. DNA for the CDR3: TGTGCCGGTAGCTACGGAAGGGGCTATGGCTACACCTTC.

Relative to its sample, this clonotype is medium-sized. The CDR3 coding sequence is TGTGCCACCACCGGGACAGCCCTCTCTGGGGCCAACGTCCTGACTTTC. It encodes CATTGTALSGANVLTF. The chain combines TRBV15 with TRBJ2-6, with 7 bases identical to TRBD1. Germline values: CDR1 LNHNV, CDR2 YYDKDF (reference sequence). This CDR3 has 16 residues. The trim removed 7 bases at V and 0 bases at J, leaving 6 bases unmatched. The full variable domain, in which reference TRBV15 and TRBJ2-6 provide the parts outside the CDR3, is DAMVIQNPRYQVTQFGKPVTLSCSQTLNHNVMYWYQQKSSQAPKLLFHYYDKDFNNEADTPDNFQSRRPNTSFCFLDIRSPGLGDTAMYLCATTGTALSGANVLTFGAGSRLTVL.

This clonotype has just one count. The gene calls are TRBV10-3 and TRBJ1-3; 8 bases align to TRBD1. Trimming cost V 3 bases and J 0 bases; bases outside gene matches: 4. The CDR3 totals 16 residues. Germline values: CDR1 ENHRY, CDR2 SYGVKD. In DNA form, the CDR3 reads TGTGCCATCAGTGACTGGACAGGGAGCTCTGGAAACACCATATATTTT. The encoded protein is CAISDWTGSSGNTIYF.

The V gene is TRBV6-2 or TRBV6-3, the J gene TRBJ1-2; D may be TRBD1 (6 bases). The V end was cut by 2 bases, the J end by 2 bases, with 9 bases between. The CDR3 has 14 residues. Germline CDR1 reads MNHEY; CDR2 reads SVGEGT. CDR3 residues: CASSYGQGNYGYTF. CDR3 nucleotide sequence: TGTGCCAGCAGTTACGGGCAGGGGAACTATGGCTACACCTTC.

This clonotype was observed many times. J is TRBJ2-1 and V is TRBV6-2 or TRBV6-3; perhaps TRBD1 as D (6 bases). CDR3 size: 14 residues. Trimming shortened V by 2 bases and J by 9 bases, and 14 bases separated the two germline ends. Looked up from germline, CDR1 is MNHEY and CDR2 is SVGEGT. Written as DNA, the CDR3 is TGTGCCAGCAGTTACGGGACACACGCGGGTGAGCAGTTCTTC. Its translation is CASSYGTHAGEQFF.

This clonotype occurred many times. CDR3 DNA sequence: TGTGCCAGTACAAACCCGGGGGGCAATACGCAGTATTTT. Protein: CASTNPGGNTQYF. The chain carries TRBV19 and TRBJ2-3, with D perhaps matching TRBD2 (7 bases). V gave up 7 bases and J gave up 7 bases, with 15 bases separating them. The V gene's germline CDR1 is LNHDA and CDR2 SQIVND (reference sequence). CDR3 length equals 13 residues.

The sample holds one count of this clonotype. The chain combines TRBV27 with TRBJ1-4, with 9 bases that match TRBD1. V lost 5 bases to trimming and J lost 6 bases; unmatched junction nucleotides: 7. The length of the CDR3 is 15 residues. CDR1 is MNHEY and CDR2 is SMNVEV in the germline V gene (reference sequence). DNA for the CDR3: TGTGCCAGCAGTCCCGGGACAGGGAGATATGAAAAACTGTTTTTT. Protein sequence: CASSPGTGRYEKLFF.

In this sample, this clonotype turned up a few times. This chain joins TRBV7-9 and TRBJ2-3; 13 bases are a match to TRBD2. CDR1 is SEHNR and CDR2 is FQNEAQ in the germline V gene (reference sequence). The CDR3 loop spans 21 amino acids. Trimming took 6 bases from V and 2 from J; bases not matched to a gene: 20. The CDR3, as DNA: TGTGCCAGCAGGATTCCAGAGACTAGCGGGGGGACAATCTTTTTCACAGATACGCAGTATTTT. Its translation: CASRIPETSGGTIFFTDTQYF.